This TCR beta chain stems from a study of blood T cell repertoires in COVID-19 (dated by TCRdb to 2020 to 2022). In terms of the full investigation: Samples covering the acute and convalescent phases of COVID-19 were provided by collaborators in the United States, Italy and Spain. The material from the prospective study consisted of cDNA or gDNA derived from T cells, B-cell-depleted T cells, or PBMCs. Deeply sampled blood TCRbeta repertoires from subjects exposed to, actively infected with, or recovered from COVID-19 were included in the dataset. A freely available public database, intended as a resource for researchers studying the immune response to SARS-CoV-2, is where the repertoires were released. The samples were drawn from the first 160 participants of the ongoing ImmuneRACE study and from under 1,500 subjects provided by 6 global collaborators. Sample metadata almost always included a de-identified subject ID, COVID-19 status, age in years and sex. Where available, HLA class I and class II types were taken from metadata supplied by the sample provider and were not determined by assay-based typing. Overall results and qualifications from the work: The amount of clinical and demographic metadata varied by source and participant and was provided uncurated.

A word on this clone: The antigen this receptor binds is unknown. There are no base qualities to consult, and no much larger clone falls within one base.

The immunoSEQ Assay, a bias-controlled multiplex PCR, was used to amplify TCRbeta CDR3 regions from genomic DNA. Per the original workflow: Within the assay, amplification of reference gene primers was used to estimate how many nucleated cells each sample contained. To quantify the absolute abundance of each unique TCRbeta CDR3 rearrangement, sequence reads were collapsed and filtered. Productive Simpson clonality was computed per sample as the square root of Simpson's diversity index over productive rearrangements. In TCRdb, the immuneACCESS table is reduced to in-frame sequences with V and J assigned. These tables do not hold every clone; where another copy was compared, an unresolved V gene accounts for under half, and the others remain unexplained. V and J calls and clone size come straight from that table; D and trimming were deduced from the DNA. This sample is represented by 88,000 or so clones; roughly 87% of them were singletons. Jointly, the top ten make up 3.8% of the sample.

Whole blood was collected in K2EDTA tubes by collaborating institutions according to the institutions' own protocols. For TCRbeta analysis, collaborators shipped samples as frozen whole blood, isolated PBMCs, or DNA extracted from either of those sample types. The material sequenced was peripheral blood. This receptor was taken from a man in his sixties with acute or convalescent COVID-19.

The CDR3: CASSLEGDSYSPLHF. DNA sequence: TGCGCCAGCAGCTTGGAGGGGGACAGTTATTCACCCCTCCACTTT. Here the chain combines TRBV5-1 and TRBJ1-6; TRBD1 agrees with 7 junctional bases. The cysteine opens and the phenylalanine closes a CDR3 of 15 amino acids. The entry retains the CDR3 DNA only, 45 bases that are in frame from base 1. Trimming removed 0 bases from V and 8 bases from J; the gene matches leave 5 bases unexplained. CDR1 SGHRS and CDR2 YFSETQ are derived from the germline V gene.